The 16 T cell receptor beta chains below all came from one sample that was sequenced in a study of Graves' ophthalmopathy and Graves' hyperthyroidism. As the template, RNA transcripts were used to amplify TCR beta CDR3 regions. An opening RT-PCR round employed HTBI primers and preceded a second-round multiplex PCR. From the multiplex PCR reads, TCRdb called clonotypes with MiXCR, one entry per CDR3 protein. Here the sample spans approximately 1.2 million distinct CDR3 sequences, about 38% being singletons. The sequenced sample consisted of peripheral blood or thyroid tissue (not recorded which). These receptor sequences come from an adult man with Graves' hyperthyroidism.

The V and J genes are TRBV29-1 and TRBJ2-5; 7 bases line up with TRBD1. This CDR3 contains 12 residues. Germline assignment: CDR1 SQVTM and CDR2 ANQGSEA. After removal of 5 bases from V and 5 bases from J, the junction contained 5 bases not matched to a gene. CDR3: CSVTGVGETQYF. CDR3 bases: TGCAGCGTTACAGGGGTAGGCGAGACCCAGTACTTC.

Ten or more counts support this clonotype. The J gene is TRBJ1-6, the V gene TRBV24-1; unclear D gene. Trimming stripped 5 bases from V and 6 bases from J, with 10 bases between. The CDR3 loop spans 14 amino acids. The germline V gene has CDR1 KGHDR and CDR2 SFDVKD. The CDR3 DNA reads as TGTGCCACCAGTGCCAGTCAAGTTAATTCACCCCTCCACTTT. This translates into CATSASQVNSPLHF.

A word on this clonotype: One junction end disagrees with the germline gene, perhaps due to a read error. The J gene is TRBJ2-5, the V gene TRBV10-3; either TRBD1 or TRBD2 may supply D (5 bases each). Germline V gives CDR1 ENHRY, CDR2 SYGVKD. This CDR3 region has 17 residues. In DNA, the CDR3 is TGTGCCAGCAGTGACCCCTTGGGACCCACATCCCGGGAGACCCAGTACTTC. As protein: CASSDPLGPTSRETQYF.

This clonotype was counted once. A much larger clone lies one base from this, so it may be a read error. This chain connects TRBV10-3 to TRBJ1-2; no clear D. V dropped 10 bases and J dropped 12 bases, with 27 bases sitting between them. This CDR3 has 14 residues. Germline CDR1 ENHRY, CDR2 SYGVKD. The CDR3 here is CASRRTTKGDGHTF. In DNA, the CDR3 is TGTGCCAGCAGAAGAACAACCAAAGGCGACGGCCACACCTTC.

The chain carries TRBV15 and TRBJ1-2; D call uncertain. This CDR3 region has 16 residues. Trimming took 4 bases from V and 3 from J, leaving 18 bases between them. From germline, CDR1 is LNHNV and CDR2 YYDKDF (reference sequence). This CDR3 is CATSTLLGVGDYGYTF. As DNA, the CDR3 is TGTGCCACCAGCACCCTGCTCGGCGTCGGTGACTATGGCTACACCTTC.

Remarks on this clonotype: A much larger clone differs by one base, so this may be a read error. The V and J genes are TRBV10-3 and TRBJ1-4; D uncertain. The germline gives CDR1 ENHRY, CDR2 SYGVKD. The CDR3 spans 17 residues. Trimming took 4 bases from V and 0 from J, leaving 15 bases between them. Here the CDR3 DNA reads TGTGCCATCAGTGGGTCCCACGTAGTAACAACTAATGAAAAACTGTTTTTT. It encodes CAISGSHVVTTNEKLFF.

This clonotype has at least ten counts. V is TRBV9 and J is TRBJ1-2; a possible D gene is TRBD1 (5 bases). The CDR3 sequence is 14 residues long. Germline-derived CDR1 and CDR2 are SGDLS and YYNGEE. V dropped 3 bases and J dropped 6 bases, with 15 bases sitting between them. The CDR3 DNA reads TGTGCCAGCAGCGCCACCGGGACGGTAGATGGCTACACCTTC. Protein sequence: CASSATGTVDGYTF.

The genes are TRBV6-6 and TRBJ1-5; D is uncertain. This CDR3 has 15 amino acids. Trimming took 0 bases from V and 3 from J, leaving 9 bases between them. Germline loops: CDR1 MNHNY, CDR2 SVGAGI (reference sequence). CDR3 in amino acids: CASSYSRRTNQPQHF. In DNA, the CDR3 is TGTGCCAGCAGTTACTCAAGACGGACCAATCAGCCCCAGCATTTT.

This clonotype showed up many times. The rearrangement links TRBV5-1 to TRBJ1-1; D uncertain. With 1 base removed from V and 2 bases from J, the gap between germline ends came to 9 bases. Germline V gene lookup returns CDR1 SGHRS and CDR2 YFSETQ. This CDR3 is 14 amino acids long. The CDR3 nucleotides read TGCGCCAGCAGCTTGTACCACCCTAACACTGAAGCTTTCTTT. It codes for CASSLYHPNTEAFF.

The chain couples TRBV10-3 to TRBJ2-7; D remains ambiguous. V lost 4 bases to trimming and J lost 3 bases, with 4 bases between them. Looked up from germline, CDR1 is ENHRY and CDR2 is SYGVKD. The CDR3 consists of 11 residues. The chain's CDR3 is CAISANYEQYF. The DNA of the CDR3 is TGTGCCATCAGTGCCAACTACGAGCAGTACTTC.

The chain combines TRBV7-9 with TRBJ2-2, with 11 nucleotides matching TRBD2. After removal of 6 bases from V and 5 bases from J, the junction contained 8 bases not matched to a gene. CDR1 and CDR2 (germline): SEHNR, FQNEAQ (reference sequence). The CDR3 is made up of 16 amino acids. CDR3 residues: CASSYFRLAGTGELFF. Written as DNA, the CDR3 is TGTGCCAGCAGTTACTTCCGACTAGCGGGAACCGGGGAGCTGTTTTTT.

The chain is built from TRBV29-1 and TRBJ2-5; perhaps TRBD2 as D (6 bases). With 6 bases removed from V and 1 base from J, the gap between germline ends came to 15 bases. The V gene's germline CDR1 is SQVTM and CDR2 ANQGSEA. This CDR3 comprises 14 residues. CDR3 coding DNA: TGCAGCGTGGTCATCAGCGGGCGCCAAGAGACCCAGTACTTC. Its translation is CSVVISGRQETQYF.

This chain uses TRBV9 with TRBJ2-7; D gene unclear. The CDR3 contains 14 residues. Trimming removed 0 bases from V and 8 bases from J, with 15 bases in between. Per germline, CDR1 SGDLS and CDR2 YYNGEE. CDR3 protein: CASSVVRLGTKQYF. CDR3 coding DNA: TGTGCCAGCAGCGTAGTACGCCTAGGTACGAAGCAGTACTTC.

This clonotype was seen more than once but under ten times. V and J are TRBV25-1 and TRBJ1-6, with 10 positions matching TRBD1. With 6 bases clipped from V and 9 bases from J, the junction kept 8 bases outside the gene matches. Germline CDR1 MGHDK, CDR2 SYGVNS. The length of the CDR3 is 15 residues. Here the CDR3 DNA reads TGTGCCAGCAGGGAGCCGGGACAGGGGAGTTCACCCCTCCACTTT. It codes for CASREPGQGSSPLHF.

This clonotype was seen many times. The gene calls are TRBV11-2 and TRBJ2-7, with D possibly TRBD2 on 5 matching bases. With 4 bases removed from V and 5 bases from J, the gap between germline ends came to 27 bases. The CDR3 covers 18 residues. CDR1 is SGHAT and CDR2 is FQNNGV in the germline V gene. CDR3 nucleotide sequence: TGTGCCAGCAGCTCGACCCCTCTCCTACAGCGGAGAAGTAACGAGCAGTACTTC. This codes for CASSSTPLLQRRSNEQYF.

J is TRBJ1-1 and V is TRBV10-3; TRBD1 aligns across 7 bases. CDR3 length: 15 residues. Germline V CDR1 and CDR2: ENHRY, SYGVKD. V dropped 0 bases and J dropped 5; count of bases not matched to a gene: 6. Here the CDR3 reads CAISESSGRGTEAFF. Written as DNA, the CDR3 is TGTGCCATCAGTGAGTCATCCGGCAGGGGGACTGAAGCTTTCTTT.